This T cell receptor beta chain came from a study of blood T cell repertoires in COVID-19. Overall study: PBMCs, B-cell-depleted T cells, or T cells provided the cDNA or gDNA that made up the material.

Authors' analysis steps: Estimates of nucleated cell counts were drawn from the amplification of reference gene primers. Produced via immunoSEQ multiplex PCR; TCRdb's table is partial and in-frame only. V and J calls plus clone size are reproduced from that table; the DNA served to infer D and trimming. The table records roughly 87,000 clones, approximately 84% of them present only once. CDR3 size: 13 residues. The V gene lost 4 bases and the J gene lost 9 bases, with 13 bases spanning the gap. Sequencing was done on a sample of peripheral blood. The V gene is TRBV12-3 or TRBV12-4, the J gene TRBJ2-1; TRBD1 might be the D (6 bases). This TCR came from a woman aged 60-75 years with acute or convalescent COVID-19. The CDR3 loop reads CASSSLGASEQFF. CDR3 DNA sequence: TGTGCCAGCAGTTCGTTGGGGGCCAGTGAGCAGTTCTTC.